The 21 T cell receptor beta chains presented below share a single source sample, sequenced in a study of T cells in Graves' hyperthyroidism and ophthalmopathy. RNA transcripts yielded amplified TCR beta CDR3 regions. During a first-round RT-PCR of the TCR CDR3, the HTBI primer set was used. TCRdb reprocessed the multiplex PCR reads with MiXCR, giving one entry per CDR3 protein. Here the sample spans about 700,000 distinct CDR3 sequences, around 13% being singletons. Sequencing was carried out using blood. Source of these receptors: a woman aged 18-29 years with Graves' hyperthyroidism.

This clonotype was counted at least ten times. The chain joins TRBV7-3 to TRBJ2-5; 11 bases are shared with TRBD2. The CDR3 extends over 17 amino acids. The V gene's germline CDR1 is SGHTA and CDR2 FQGTGA. The V and J ends lost 2 bases and 4 bases, in that order; junction bases with no gene match: 9. The DNA for the CDR3 is TGTGCCAGCAGCTTAGGCGGTAGCGGGAGGGGCCCAGAGACCCAGTACTTC. Translated: CASSLGGSGRGPETQYF.

This clonotype was observed at least ten times. CDR3 coding DNA: TGTGCCAGCAGCCGGATAGCGGGAGGAGTCGGTGAGCAGTTCTTC. As protein: CASSRIAGGVGEQFF. The rearrangement links TRBV7-2 to TRBJ2-1, with TRBD2 matching 10 bases. The junction had 10 bases not matched to a gene; V was cut back by 5 bases and J by 9 bases. CDR1 is SGHTA, CDR2 FQGNSA, per germline. The CDR3 length is 15 residues.

This clonotype was observed a handful of times. The chain links TRBV11-2 to TRBJ2-2; a possible D gene is TRBD2 (7 bases). The CDR3 sequence is 13 residues long. The germline V and J ends were trimmed by 6 bases and 4 bases, with 9 bases remaining between them. Germline CDR1 reads SGHAT; CDR2 reads FQNNGV. Here the CDR3 reads CASSRGATGELFF. The CDR3 DNA follows: TGTGCCAGCAGTCGGGGGGCCACCGGGGAGCTGTTTTTT.

This clonotype was seen at least ten times. This chain connects TRBV3-1 to TRBJ2-5, with TRBD2 identical over 12 bases. This CDR3 has 16 amino acids. J gave up 5 bases and V 2 bases, and 6 bases lay outside the gene matches. Germline CDR1 is LGHDT and CDR2 is YNNKEL (reference sequence). For the CDR3, the DNA is TGTGCCAGCAGCCAATTGACTAGCGGGAGACAGGAGACCCAGTACTTC. It translates to CASSQLTSGRQETQYF.

There are a few counts of this clonotype. J is TRBJ2-3 and V is TRBV12-5; D assignment may be TRBD1 or TRBD2 (6 bases each). In germline, CDR1 is LGHNT, CDR2 FRNRAP. V lost 3 bases and J 3 bases, leaving 7 bases between the germline ends. CDR3 length: 13 residues. The CDR3 DNA is TGTGCTAGTGGTTTAGGGGGGACAGATACGCAGTATTTT. Residues: CASGLGGTDTQYF.

This clonotype was observed many times. J is TRBJ1-1 and V is TRBV11-2, with D unresolved. Between the trimmed V and J ends, which lost 1 base and 7 bases, there was a span of 10 bases. This CDR3 contains 13 residues. Germline CDR1 and CDR2: SGHAT and FQNNGV. CDR3 loop: CASSLAGVNEAFF. The CDR3 bases are TGTGCCAGCAGCTTAGCGGGAGTCAATGAAGCTTTCTTT.

This clonotype was found many times. The rearrangement uses TRBV12-3 or TRBV12-4 and TRBJ2-3; 11 bases match TRBD2. The CDR3 spans 19 residues. Trimming cost V 7 bases and J 2 bases; bases outside gene matches: 17. CDR3 coding DNA: TGTGCCAGCACCCGGGGAGGGCTAGCGGGAGGACGATCCACAGATACGCAGTATTTT. Translation: CASTRGGLAGGRSTDTQYF.

The V and J genes are TRBV5-1 and TRBJ2-1; TRBD1 might be the D (5 bases). Germline assignment: CDR1 SGHRS and CDR2 YFSETQ. This CDR3 region has 16 residues. V was pared by 0 bases and J by 3 bases, with 13 bases between. CDR3 protein: CASSLGQGRRYNEQFF. The CDR3 DNA is TGCGCCAGCAGCTTGGGGCAGGGAAGACGCTACAATGAGCAGTTCTTC.

The table lists this clonotype with a count of one. The chain recombines TRBV28 with TRBJ2-4, with 7 nucleotides matching TRBD1. V was clipped by 2 bases and J by 3 bases; unmatched bases: 13. This CDR3 is 18 amino acids long. The germline gives CDR1 MDHEN, CDR2 SYDVKM. This CDR3 reads CASSLRPGTDRLKNIQYF. The CDR3 region has the DNA TGTGCCAGCAGTTTACGCCCGGGGACAGATAGACTCAAAAACATTCAGTACTTC.

The chain has TRBV20-1 and TRBJ2-7, with 7 bases fitting TRBD2. V shed 7 bases and J 3 bases; nucleotides not matched to a gene: 6. CDR3 size: 12 residues. Germline CDR1 and CDR2: DFQATT and SNEGSKA (reference sequence). CDR3 coding DNA: TGCAGTGGGCGGGAGTACAGCTACGAGCAGTACTTC. Its protein is CSGREYSYEQYF.

Here the CDR3 DNA reads TGCAGTGCCCCCCCTAGCGGGAGAGGCTTTAGCACAGATACGCAGTATTTT. Amino acid sequence: CSAPPSGRGFSTDTQYF. The chain carries TRBV20-1 and TRBJ2-3; 10 bases are a match to TRBD2. Germline CDR1 and CDR2: DFQATT and SNEGSKA (reference sequence). The CDR3 runs 17 residues. After removal of 6 bases from V and 0 bases from J, the junction contained 12 bases not matched to a gene.

The CDR3 loop is CASSHWTGRGSPLHF. The CDR3 DNA follows: TGTGCCAGCAGTCACTGGACAGGGAGGGGATCACCCCTCCACTTT. The chain couples TRBV12-3 or TRBV12-4 to TRBJ1-6; 8 bases line up with TRBD1. The CDR3 is 15 amino acids. Trimming removed 5 bases from V and 10 bases from J; junction bases left unmatched: 10.

This clonotype was counted many times. The gene calls are TRBV18 and TRBJ2-1; 8 nucleotides agree with TRBD1. The germline V gene encodes CDR1 KGHSH and CDR2 LQKENI. Trimming removed 2 bases from V and 5 bases from J; junction bases left unmatched: 8. CDR3 length: 16 residues. CDR3 amino acids: CASSPKGGQVNNEQFF. Here the CDR3 DNA reads TGTGCCAGCTCACCAAAGGGGGGACAGGTGAACAATGAGCAGTTCTTC.

This clonotype was seen repeatedly, ten times or more. This rearrangement joins TRBV3-1 to TRBJ1-4; 9 bases agree with TRBD1. Germline trimming cut 2 bases from V and 6 bases from J; bases unmatched to any gene: 1. Germline values: CDR1 LGHDT, CDR2 YNNKEL (reference sequence). CDR3 size: 14 residues. The CDR3 DNA reads TGTGCCAGCAGCCAAAGGACAGGGGATGAAAAACTGTTTTTT. Protein product: CASSQRTGDEKLFF. Drawing the rest from reference TRBV3-1 and TRBJ1-4, the complete variable domain is DTAVSQTPKYLVTQMGNDKSIKCEQNLGHDTMYWYKQDSKKFLKIMFSYNNKELIINETVPNRFSPKSPDKAHLNLHINSLELGDSAVYFCASSQRTGDEKLFFGSGTQLSVL.

The V call is TRBV20-1, the J call TRBJ2-2, with TRBD1 matching 8 bases. Per germline, CDR1 DFQATT and CDR2 SNEGSKA (reference sequence). This CDR3 comprises 17 residues. The V and J ends lost 3 bases and 4 bases, in that order; junction bases with no gene match: 13. The CDR3 nucleotides are TGCAGTGCTAGGAGGGAACGGACAGGGTTGAGCACCGGGGAGCTGTTTTTT. Translated, it gives CSARRERTGLSTGELFF.

Only a few counts were recorded for this clonotype. The J gene is TRBJ2-2, the V gene TRBV6-1; D is perhaps TRBD1 or TRBD2 (5 bases each). Germline CDR1 is MNHNS and CDR2 is SASEGT. This CDR3 is 17 amino acids long. V lost 5 bases and J 0 bases, leaving 16 bases between the germline ends. CDR3 protein: CASSRGPGFTNTGELFF. Here the CDR3 DNA reads TGTGCCAGCAGTAGGGGACCTGGCTTTACGAACACCGGGGAGCTGTTTTTT.

This clonotype was counted a few times. The chain is built from TRBV7-6 and TRBJ2-1; 7 bases line up with TRBD2. The germline V gene has CDR1 SGHVS and CDR2 FNYEAQ. V gave up 6 bases and J gave up 8 bases; unmatched junction bases: 13. The CDR3 length is 15 residues. The CDR3 nucleotides are TGTGCCAGCAGTCCCGTAGGCGGGAGTCGGGATGAGCAGTTCTTC. The encoded protein is CASSPVGGSRDEQFF.

The chain employs TRBV4-1 and TRBJ1-2; D is unclear. There are 16 residues in the CDR3. CDR1 and CDR2 (germline): MGHRA, YSYEKL. V was trimmed by 2 bases and J by 4 bases, leaving 17 bases between them. The CDR3 DNA reads as TGCGCCAGCAGCCAACCCGGACGGCGGCGAGGCTATGGCTACACCTTC. The encoded protein is CASSQPGRRRGYGYTF.

There are many counts of this clonotype. In DNA form, the CDR3 reads TGTGCCAGCAAATCGGAAGGACAGCCAAACTATGGCTACACCTTC. Protein: CASKSEGQPNYGYTF. The V and J genes are TRBV2 and TRBJ1-2; TRBD1 is a possible D gene (6 bases). V was trimmed by 7 bases and J by 2 bases, leaving 17 bases between them. Germline assignment: CDR1 SNHLY and CDR2 FYNNEI. This CDR3 has 15 amino acids.

The J gene is TRBJ1-1, the V gene TRBV6-1; no definite D call. The CDR3 has 15 residues. Germline V gives CDR1 MNHNS, CDR2 SASEGT. V was shortened by 2 bases and J by 1 base, with 11 bases between the two germline ends. DNA for the CDR3: TGTGCCAGCAGTGAACCAGGACTGCCGAACACTGAAGCTTTCTTT. Amino acid sequence: CASSEPGLPNTEAFF.

With regard to this clonotype: A single base separates this from a much larger clone, so it may be a read error. Given the absence of the conserved phenylalanine or tryptophan at the CDR3 end, a read error is likely. The chain recombines TRBV28 with TRBJ1-1, with 7 nucleotides matching TRBD1. CDR1 and CDR2 (germline): MDHEN, SYDVKM. Unmatched junction bases numbered 6, after V lost 5 bases and J lost 0 bases. The CDR3 spans 15 residues. The DNA of the CDR3 is TGTGCCAGCAGTCCCCGGACAGGAATGAACACTGAAGCTTTCCTT. This codes for CASSPRTGMNTEAFL.